These 21 T cell receptor beta chains were all obtained from the same sample, sequenced in a study of T cells in Graves' hyperthyroidism and ophthalmopathy. Using RNA transcripts as the source, TCR beta CDR3 regions were amplified. HTBI primers were the set used in a first-round RT-PCR of the TCR CDR3. Each CDR3 protein is one row after TCRdb ran MiXCR on the multiplex PCR reads. In the table there are about 360,000 distinct CDR3 sequences, roughly an eighth of which are singletons. Sequencing input: blood. Source of these receptors: a woman aged 18-29 years with Graves' hyperthyroidism.

The sample holds many counts of this clonotype. DNA for the CDR3: TGTGCCAGCAGTGTCGAGGGGGCGAAATGGAGTGGGCCCTTGATCATGAACACTGAAGCTTTCTTT. This translates into CASSVEGAKWSGPLIMNTEAFF. The chain uses TRBV2 and TRBJ1-1, with 7 bases that match TRBD1. The CDR3 contains 22 residues. The germline V gene has CDR1 SNHLY and CDR2 FYNNEI. V dropped 4 bases and J dropped 0; count of bases not matched to a gene: 26.

In its sample, this clonotype was seen many times. The CDR3 DNA sequence: TGCGCCAGCAGCGGAGGGGTGAACACCGGGGAGCTGTTTTTT. This sequence encodes CASSGGVNTGELFF. The chain couples TRBV5-1 to TRBJ2-2; D possibly corresponds to TRBD2 (6 bases). This CDR3 has 14 residues. Germline CDR1 is SGHRS and CDR2 is YFSETQ. The V end lost 4 bases, the J end lost 1 base, and 8 bases lay between the germline ends.

In DNA form, the CDR3 reads TGTGCCAGCACCGCCCCACCCCCCGGGACAGGGGGCCCGGGAGGCTACACCTTC. The encoded protein is CASTAPPPGTGGPGGYTF. The V gene is TRBV3-2, the J gene TRBJ1-2; the DNA was not compared with TRBD1, the D call given in the table. TRBV3-2 is noted as a pseudogene. CDR3 length equals 18 residues.

This clonotype has only a few counts. The gene calls are TRBV28 and TRBJ1-5; 8 bases match TRBD1. Germline-derived CDR1 and CDR2 are MDHEN and SYDVKM. The CDR3 is 15 residues long. With V trimmed by 3 bases and J by 5 bases, 6 bases remained unmatched. The chain's CDR3 is CASSFFGQGDQPQHF. The CDR3 nucleotides read TGTGCCAGCAGTTTTTTCGGACAGGGAGATCAGCCCCAGCATTTT.

Ten or more counts support this clonotype. V and J are TRBV28 and TRBJ2-7; D perhaps matches TRBD1 (5 bases). CDR3 length equals 12 residues. V was trimmed by 10 bases and J by 0 bases, leaving 10 bases between them. Germline CDR1 and CDR2: MDHEN and SYDVKM. In nucleotides, the CDR3 is TGTGCCACCAGGGTGAGCTCCTACGAGCAGTACTTC. Its translation is CATRVSSYEQYF.

The sample holds a few counts of this clonotype. The chain joins TRBV20-1 to TRBJ2-1, with D uncertain. This CDR3 has 16 amino acids. V was pared by 6 bases and J by 4 bases, with 22 bases between. The germline V gene has CDR1 DFQATT and CDR2 SNEGSKA (reference sequence). The CDR3 is CSAPPPPNSTYNEQFF. In nucleotides, the CDR3 is TGCAGTGCCCCGCCTCCTCCAAACAGCACTTACAATGAGCAGTTCTTC.

This clonotype was picked up many times. The CDR3, as DNA: TGTGCCAGCAGAACCCCAGGGGGTTCGTACGAGCAGTACTTC. It translates to CASRTPGGSYEQYF. The V and J genes are TRBV28 and TRBJ2-7, with 7 bases identical to TRBD1. CDR3 length equals 14 residues. J was trimmed by 4 bases and V by 6 bases; bases with no gene match: 9. The germline gives CDR1 MDHEN, CDR2 SYDVKM. The whole variable domain, remainder taken from reference TRBV28 and TRBJ2-7, is DVKVTQSSRYLVKRTGEKVFLECVQDMDHENMFWYRQDPGLGLRLIYFSYDVKMKEKGDIPEGYSVSREKKERFSLILESASTNQTSMYLCASRTPGGSYEQYFGPGTRLTVT.

In its sample, this clonotype was seen many times. The V call is TRBV11-2, the J call TRBJ2-1, with 10 bases lining up with TRBD1. The CDR3 totals 16 residues. Germline lookup yields CDR1 SGHAT and CDR2 FQNNGV. Germline trimming cut 3 bases from V and 2 bases from J; bases unmatched to any gene: 4. CDR3 residues: CASSLTDRGPYNEQFF. Here the CDR3 DNA reads TGTGCCAGCAGCTTGACAGACAGGGGGCCCTACAATGAGCAGTTCTTC.

In this sample, this clonotype turned up many times. The chain joins TRBV3-1 to TRBJ2-5; D uncertain. Trimming cost V 2 bases and J 5 bases, with 6 bases left between them. The CDR3 covers 12 residues. Per germline, CDR1 LGHDT and CDR2 YNNKEL (reference sequence). Here the CDR3 DNA reads TGTGCCAGCAGCCAATACCCCGAGACCCAGTACTTC. Its protein is CASSQYPETQYF.

Many counts were recorded for this clonotype. V and J are TRBV30 and TRBJ2-5, with D perhaps TRBD1 or TRBD2 (5 bases each). Germline CDR1 is GTSNPN and CDR2 is SVGIG (reference sequence). CDR3 length: 13 residues. Trimming took 0 bases from V and 3 from J, leaving 8 bases between them. The CDR3 DNA follows: TGTGCCTGGAGTGTACAGGAGGAAGAGACCCAGTACTTC. This gives the protein CAWSVQEEETQYF.

The sample holds many counts of this clonotype. V gene TRBV9 combines with J gene TRBJ2-3, with D tentatively TRBD1 (5 bases). Germline loops: CDR1 SGDLS, CDR2 YYNGEE. Trimming pared 0 bases from V and 4 bases from J, leaving 9 bases between. The CDR3 has 14 amino acids. This CDR3 reads CASSVDRGPDTQYF. CDR3 nucleotides: TGTGCCAGCAGCGTAGATAGGGGCCCAGATACGCAGTATTTT.

This CDR3 reads CASSYDRLQLFF. CDR3 in DNA: TGTGCCAGCAGTTATGACAGGCTCCAACTGTTTTTT. The J gene is TRBJ1-4, the V gene TRBV12-3 or TRBV12-4, with a tentative D call TRBD1 (6 bases). V was trimmed by 4 bases and J by 12 bases, leaving 12 bases between them. The CDR3 totals 12 residues.

This clonotype was seen many times. Here the CDR3 DNA reads TGTGCCAGCAGTGATAGGGATTTCAACTATGGCTACACCTTC. It translates to CASSDRDFNYGYTF. The rearrangement links TRBV2 to TRBJ1-2; D not certain. V lost 3 bases to trimming and J lost 2 bases, with 10 bases between them. Germline-derived CDR1 and CDR2 are SNHLY and FYNNEI. The CDR3 is made up of 14 amino acids.

The chain links TRBV6-2 or TRBV6-3 to TRBJ1-2, with D possibly matching TRBD1 (6 bases). The germline gives CDR1 MNHEY, CDR2 SVGEGT. The CDR3 runs to 14 residues. V was trimmed by 4 bases and J by 2 bases, leaving 11 bases between them. The CDR3 reads CASSSPGANYGYTF. CDR3 coding DNA: TGTGCCAGCAGTTCTCCGGGGGCGAACTATGGCTACACCTTC.

This clonotype was detected many times. V usage is TRBV4-3 and J usage is TRBJ2-5, with unresolved D. Germline CDR1 reads LGHNA; CDR2 reads YSLEER. The V end lost 1 base, the J end lost 2 bases, and 8 bases lay between the germline ends. This CDR3 region has 14 residues. The CDR3 bases are TGCGCCAGCAGCCAAGGAGCAGTTCAAGAGACCCAGTACTTC. It translates to CASSQGAVQETQYF.

At least ten counts were recorded for this clonotype. The chain has TRBV28 and TRBJ2-7, with TRBD1 matching 7 bases. Germline assignment: CDR1 MDHEN and CDR2 SYDVKM. With 6 bases clipped from V and 5 bases from J, the junction kept 10 bases outside the gene matches. This CDR3 spans 14 amino acids. Here the CDR3 reads CASSTLTGSHEQYF. The DNA for the CDR3 is TGTGCCAGCAGCACCTTGACAGGGTCCCACGAGCAGTACTTC.

Details on this clonotype: This may stem from a read error, because a much larger clone lies one nucleotide away. The V call is TRBV27, the J call TRBJ2-1, with 10 bases identical to TRBD2. This CDR3 has 15 amino acids. Germline loops: CDR1 MNHEY, CDR2 SMNVEV (reference sequence). The junction had 9 bases not matched to a gene; V was cut back by 5 bases and J by 8 bases. This CDR3 is CASSPGASGRDEQFF. The DNA for the CDR3 is TGTGCCAGCAGTCCTGGGGCTAGCGGGAGAGATGAGCAGTTCTTC.

The rearrangement uses TRBV7-2 and TRBJ2-1; 9 nucleotides agree with TRBD2. The germline CDR1 and CDR2 sequences are SGHTA and FQGNSA. Losses at the gene ends were 5 bases for V and 4 bases for J; bases not matched to a gene: 9. This CDR3 contains 16 residues. This chain's CDR3 is CASSPVLAGGYNEQFF. As DNA, the CDR3 is TGTGCCAGCAGCCCCGTACTGGCGGGAGGGTACAATGAGCAGTTCTTC.

V and J are TRBV9 and TRBJ1-2; weak D call: TRBD1 (6 bases). Germline values: CDR1 SGDLS, CDR2 YYNGEE. Trimming cost V 4 bases and J 6 bases, with 16 bases left between them. This CDR3 region has 14 residues. The CDR3 nucleotides read TGTGCCAGCAGCCCCCGGGGGGCAGGAGATGGCTACACCTTC. This translates into CASSPRGAGDGYTF.

This clonotype was recorded many times. CDR3 region: CASSVLDRDINEQYF. The CDR3 nucleotides read TGTGCCAGCAGTGTTCTTGACAGGGATATCAACGAGCAGTACTTC. The chain combines TRBV28 with TRBJ2-7; 7 bases agree with TRBD1. This CDR3 contains 15 residues. Germline trimming cut 5 bases from V and 5 bases from J; bases unmatched to any gene: 12. The germline CDR1 and CDR2 sequences are MDHEN and SYDVKM.

This clonotype was recorded at least ten times. This chain links TRBV3-1 with TRBJ2-5, with 9 bases aligning to TRBD2. This CDR3 has 14 residues. Trimming cost V 4 bases and J 4 bases; bases outside gene matches: 4. Germline V gene data show CDR1 as LGHDT and CDR2 as YNNKEL (reference sequence). The DNA of the CDR3 is TGTGCCAGCAGCCCAGCTAGCGGGGTAGAGACCCAGTACTTC. It yields the protein CASSPASGVETQYF.